The 7 T cell receptor beta chains below were found in one sample sequenced in a study of T cell repertoires in cytomegalovirus infection. TCRdb passed the reads through MiXCR, listing each CDR3 protein once. The repertoire includes some 500,000 distinct CDR3 sequences, around two fifths of them detected once, and around 48% sits in the top ten. Antigens for these TCRs are unknown. Sequences were derived from cultured PBMCs, sampled from culture after CMV antigen stimulation. These TCRs come from a human donor in good health (CMV status not recorded). Some clones in this sample may be carry-over from other donors' samples.

The chain links TRBV7-2 to TRBJ2-7, with 8 bases that match TRBD2. V dropped 3 bases and J dropped 4; count of bases not matched to a gene: 8. The germline V gene encodes CDR1 SGHTA and CDR2 FQGNSA. The CDR3 totals 15 residues. The CDR3 DNA is TGTGCCAGCAGCTTCAGAGCGGGGGATAGTTACGAGCAGTACTTC. Translation gives CASSFRAGDSYEQYF.

The V and J genes are TRBV19 and TRBJ2-1, with D unclear. V was pared by 8 bases and J by 5 bases, with 13 bases between. The CDR3 sequence is 13 residues long. CDR1 is LNHDA, CDR2 SQIVND, per germline (reference sequence). CDR3 in DNA: TGTGCCAGTTCTAGATATGACAACAATGAGCAGTTCTTC. This codes for CASSRYDNNEQFF.

This clonotype was seen a few times. This sequence joins TRBV10-3 and TRBJ2-5, with TRBD1 as a possible D gene (6 bases). Germline CDR1 is ENHRY and CDR2 is SYGVKD. This CDR3 comprises 14 residues. Trimming cost V 3 bases and J 1 base, with 9 bases left between them. DNA of the CDR3: TGTGCCATCAGTGATGGGACACGCCAAGAGACCCAGTACTTC. This gives the protein CAISDGTRQETQYF.

V gene TRBV7-8 combines with J gene TRBJ1-6, with 8 positions matching TRBD1. The CDR3 is 14 residues long. The J segment lost 11 bases and the V segment lost 3 bases, leaving 6 bases of the junction unmatched. CDR1 and CDR2 (germline): SGHVS, FQNEAQ. This CDR3 reads CASSFDRGAPPLHF. In DNA form, the CDR3 reads TGTGCCAGCAGCTTTGACAGGGGTGCGCCACCCCTCCACTTT.

This chain joins TRBV7-2 and TRBJ2-1; no definite D call. Deletions cut 5 bases from V and 6 bases from J, with 8 bases between. From germline, CDR1 is SGHTA and CDR2 FQGNSA. This CDR3 region has 12 residues. The CDR3 reads CASSLITNEQFF. The CDR3 nucleotides read TGTGCCAGCAGCCTTATCACCAATGAGCAGTTCTTC.

The table lists this clonotype with a few counts. V usage is TRBV6-1 and J usage is TRBJ1-5; D not certain. CDR1 is MNHNS and CDR2 is SASEGT in the germline V gene. CDR3 length: 15 residues. Trimming took 5 bases from V and 1 from J, leaving 12 bases between them. CDR3 coding DNA: TGTGCCAGCAGTTATCGGGAATGGAGCAATCAGCCCCAGCATTTT. It yields the protein CASSYREWSNQPQHF.

In this sample, this clonotype turned up a few times. The gene calls are TRBV7-6 and TRBJ1-2; TRBD1 matches 9 bases. The V gene end was trimmed by 4 bases and the J gene end by 5 bases; junction bases not matched to a gene: 8. Germline CDR1 reads SGHVS; CDR2 reads FNYEAQ. CDR3 length: 15 residues. The DNA for the CDR3 is TGTGCCAGCAGCTCGTCTAGGACAGGGGAGTATGGCTACACCTTC. This gives the protein CASSSSRTGEYGYTF.